Below are 8 T cell receptor beta chains sequenced from a single sample in a study of tumor-infiltrating lymphocytes in oesophageal squamous cell carcinoma. TCRdb passed the PCR reads through MiXCR, listing each CDR3 protein once. Here the sample spans 15,000 to 20,000 distinct CDR3 sequences, 50% being singletons. Sequenced input: esophageal tumor tissue. Every receptor here comes from a male donor with esophageal squamous cell carcinoma.

The chain carries TRBV7-2 and TRBJ2-5; D is undetermined. The closer fit of TRBJ2-1 to the DNA end suggests the J call may be wrong. The germline gives CDR1 SGHTA, CDR2 FQGNSA. This CDR3 contains 13 residues. The CDR3 bases are TGTGCCAGCAGCTTAGTGGCATACAATGAGCAGTTCTTC. Translated: CASSLVAYNEQFF.

By sample fraction, this clonotype is large. This chain joins TRBV7-2 and TRBJ1-6; TRBD1 matches at 7 bases. There are 14 residues in the CDR3. Germline values: CDR1 SGHTA, CDR2 FQGNSA. The junction had 6 bases not matched to a gene; V was cut back by 6 bases and J by 7 bases. Here the CDR3 DNA reads TGTGCCAGCAGATGGACAGGCCTCAATTCACCCCTCCACTTT. It yields the protein CASRWTGLNSPLHF.

The V gene is TRBV7-4, the J gene TRBJ2-6, with D unresolved. Looked up from germline, CDR1 is SGHVT and CDR2 is SQSDAQ. Trimming pared 3 bases from V and 2 bases from J, leaving 5 bases between. The CDR3 totals 14 residues. CDR3 nucleotide sequence: TGTGCCAGCAGCTTTCATGCTGGGGCCAACGTCCTGACTTTC. Amino acid sequence: CASSFHAGANVLTF.

This clonotype was observed a single time. The genes are TRBV12-3 or TRBV12-4 and TRBJ2-6, with D possibly TRBD1 on 6 matching bases. The V end was cut by 4 bases, the J end by 0 bases, with 10 bases between. The length of the CDR3 is 16 residues. The CDR3, as DNA: TGTGCCAGCAGTTGGGGGCAAATCTCTGGGGCCAACGTCCTGACTTTC. Translation gives CASSWGQISGANVLTF.

The sample holds a few counts of this clonotype. This sequence joins TRBV9 and TRBJ1-1; TRBD1 is a possible D gene (6 bases). The CDR3 covers 17 residues. V lost 6 bases, J lost 1 base, and 22 bases lay in between. Germline CDR1 reads SGDLS; CDR2 reads YYNGEE. The CDR3 DNA sequence: TGTGCCAGCATCAGTCACCTAAGGGGGGGCGCGAACACTGAAGCTTTCTTT. Its protein is CASISHLRGGANTEAFF.

This clonotype has a handful of counts. J is TRBJ2-1 and V is TRBV7-2; D is undetermined. The V gene's germline CDR1 is SGHTA and CDR2 FQGNSA. V was cut by 6 bases and J by 7 bases, with 19 bases left in between. This CDR3 is built from 15 residues. The DNA for the CDR3 is TGTGCCAGCAGTTTCTCAACATGGGCCGGGAATGAGCAGTTCTTC. As protein: CASSFSTWAGNEQFF. Based on the CDR3 plus reference TRBV7-2 and TRBJ2-1, the full variable domain is GAGVSQSPSNKVTEKGKDVELRCDPISGHTALYWYRQSLGQGLEFLIYFQGNSAPDKSGLPSDRFSAERTGGSVSTLTIQRTQQEDSAVYLCASSFSTWAGNEQFFGPGTRLTVL.

This clonotype was counted a single time. The chain joins TRBV7-2 to TRBJ1-2, with 10 positions matching TRBD2. The DNA end is more similar to TRBJ2-1, so the J call may be wrong. The CDR3 has 16 residues. Germline CDR1 reads SGHTA; CDR2 reads FQGNSA. This CDR3 is CASSPRNSGRTYEQFF. The DNA of the CDR3 is TGTGCCAGCAGCCCCCGGAATAGCGGGAGGACGTACGAGCAGTTCTTC.

The sample holds a few counts of this clonotype. This sequence joins TRBV11-2 and TRBJ2-2; 7 bases agree with TRBD1. The CDR3 loop spans 18 amino acids. Germline CDR1 SGHAT, CDR2 FQNNGV. V trimming: 5 bases; J trimming: 1 base; junction bases outside the gene matches: 13. The CDR3 region has the DNA TGTGCCAGCAGCCCCAGGGGACAGCCAAATTGGAACACCGGGGAGCTGTTTTTT. This encodes CASSPRGQPNWNTGELFF.